This T cell receptor beta chain derives from a study of molecular identifiers for immune sequencing clone quantification. Study-wide background: In the replicates, RNA derived from about 19,000 or 110,000 naive CD8 cells was divided into five parts, and four were sequenced.

Preparation of the bulk TCR libraries relied on previously described methods and listed TCR primers. MiXCR, applied by TCRdb to the PCR reads, yields one record per CDR3 protein. The sample contains 460,000 or so distinct CDR3 sequences, under 30% of which appear only once. The germline V gene has CDR1 MGHRA and CDR2 YSYEKL. V lost 1 base, J lost 6 bases, and 10 bases stayed unmatched. The CDR3 is 16 amino acids. A CD8+CD4-CCR7+CD45RA+ phenotype served as the sorting definition for naive CD8 T cells. The gene calls are TRBV4-1 and TRBJ1-1; TRBD1 matches 8 bases. This TCR was recovered from a human donor in good health. Some libraries in this study had Jurkat cell RNA spiked in. Sequences were obtained from naive CD8+ T cells from blood, with Jurkat cell RNA spiked in. The sample's subset: FACS-sorted CD8+CD4-CCR7+CD45RA+ naive T cells. In DNA, the CDR3 is TGCGCCAGCAGCCAAGCACCCGGACAGGGAGGCTCTGAAGCTTTCTTT. This gives the protein CASSQAPGQGGSEAFF.